This T cell receptor (beta chain) was sequenced for a study of PD-L1 blockade in urothelial cancer. Study background: There were a median of about 140,000 T cells in blood samples.

As for time point: peripheral blood 6 weeks after treatment start. All patients carried locally advanced or metastatic urothelial carcinoma. Synthetic TCR analog templates were spiked into each PCR. The repertoire was sequenced with immunoSEQ multiplex PCR; TCRdb's copy has only in-frame clones and lacks some. The sample holds 48,000 or so clones, more than 80% seen once. The V gene's germline CDR1 is GTSNPN and CDR2 SVGIG (reference sequence). V shed 3 bases, J shed 8 bases, and the junction held 16 bases outside the gene matches. The CDR3 runs 16 residues. The V and J genes are TRBV30 and TRBJ2-1; 7 nucleotides line up with TRBD2. The source is a man in his sixties or seventies with urothelial cancer. The sample in question was PBMCs, obtained around atezolizumab (anti-PD-L1) treatment. CDR3 amino acids: CAWRTGGGPSSYEQFF. As DNA, the CDR3 is TGTGCCTGGAGGACTGGGGGAGGGCCTTCGTCCTATGAGCAGTTCTTC.